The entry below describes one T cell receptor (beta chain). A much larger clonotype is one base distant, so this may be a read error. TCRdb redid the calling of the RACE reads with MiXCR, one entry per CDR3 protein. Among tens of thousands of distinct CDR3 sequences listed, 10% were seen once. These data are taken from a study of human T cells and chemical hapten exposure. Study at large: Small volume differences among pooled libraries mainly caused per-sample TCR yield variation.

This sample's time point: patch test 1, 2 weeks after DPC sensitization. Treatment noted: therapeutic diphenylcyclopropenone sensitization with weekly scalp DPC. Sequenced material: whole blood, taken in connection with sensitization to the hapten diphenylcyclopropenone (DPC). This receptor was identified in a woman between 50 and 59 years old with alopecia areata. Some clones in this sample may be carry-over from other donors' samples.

The CDR3 region is CAYRTGMNTGELFF. Written as DNA, the CDR3 is TGTGCCTACCGGACAGGGATGAACACCGGGGAGCTGTTTTTT. The chain couples TRBV30 to TRBJ2-2, with 8 bases identical to TRBD1. V lost 7 bases, J lost 1 base, and 5 bases stayed unmatched. Germline V gene data show CDR1 as GTSNPN and CDR2 as SVGIG (reference sequence). CDR3 length: 14 residues. Filled out from reference TRBV30 and TRBJ2-2, the complete variable domain reads SQTIHQWPATLVQPVGSPLSLECTVEGTSNPNLYWYRQAAGRGLQLLFYSVGIGQISSEVPQNLSASRPQDRQFILSSKKLLLSDSGFYLCAYRTGMNTGELFFGEGSRLTVL.